Listed below are T cell receptor beta chains from one sample, sequenced in a study of blood T cell repertoires in COVID-19. This table comes from immunoSEQ multiplex PCR, and its TCRdb copy is limited to in-frame clones, with some not included. The sample includes around 190,000 clones, about four fifths of them seen just once. Specimen: peripheral blood. These receptors all stem from a woman aged 40 to 55 with COVID-19, enrolled during active disease. Each CDR3 is given with its conserved first and last residue. Fields, in order: V gene, J gene, CDR3 length, clone size, D gene, CDR3 DNA, CDR3 protein. The D gene is left open where the match is weak. Some rows mark clone size as missing; the rest say once, few, many or name a class of expanded clone.

>TRBV19|TRBJ2-7|13|.|.
TGTGCCAGTAGTATTGGGGCTACCTACGAGCAGTACTTC
CASSIGATYEQYF
>TRBV27|TRBJ2-5|16|.|TRBD2
TGTGCCAGCAAGGAGGGACTACTATCAAAACAAGAGACCCAGTACTTC
CASKEGLLSKQETQYF
>TRBV6-1|TRBJ1-3|19|.|.
TGTGCCAGCAGTGAACTAATCTGGGTAAACGTCAGGACAGGAAACACCATATATTTT
CASSELIWVNVRTGNTIYF
>TRBV9|TRBJ2-1|15|.|.
TGTGCCAGCAGCCAAGACTATCAGATCAACAATGAGCAGTTCTTC
CASSQDYQINNEQFF
>TRBV2|TRBJ2-5|15|.|.
TGTGCCAGCAGTGGGGCTAGTTACGGGGAAGAGACCCAGTACTTC
CASSGASYGEETQYF
>TRBV3-1/TRBV3-2|TRBJ1-2|14|few|.
TGTGCCAGCAGCCAAGACTTGTCTAACTATGGCTACACCTTC
CASSQDLSNYGYTF
>TRBV27|TRBJ1-1|14|few|TRBD1
TGTGCCAGCAAGAGTACAGGGGGTTGGACTGAAGCTTTCTTT
CASKSTGGWTEAFF
>TRBV29-1|TRBJ2-3|13|few|TRBD1
TGCAGCGTTCCCGGGACAGGGACAGATACGCAGTATTTT
CSVPGTGTDTQYF
>TRBV30|TRBJ2-4|14|.|TRBD1
TGTGCCTGGAGCCTAACGGGGACAGTGGACATTCAGTACTTC
CAWSLTGTVDIQYF
>TRBV5-6|TRBJ1-3|16|.|.
TGTGCCAGCAGCTTGTATGGGAGGAGCTCTGGAAACACCATATATTTT
CASSLYGRSSGNTIYF
>TRBV29-1|TRBJ2-7|14|few|.
TGCAGCGTTGAAGGGGGGACTGGTAATTACGAGCAGTACTTC
CSVEGGTGNYEQYF
>TRBV28|TRBJ2-2|16|.|.
TGTGCCAGCAGTTTAGGAACAGGGTTGAACACCGGGGAGCTGTTTTTT
CASSLGTGLNTGELFF
>TRBV13|TRBJ2-5|14|.|.
TGTGCCAGCAGCCCCCCGAGCGTGGGAGAGACCCAGTACTTC
CASSPPSVGETQYF
>TRBV9|TRBJ1-2|13|few|TRBD1
TGTGCCAGCAGCCTCCGGGACAGGGATGGCTACACCTTC
CASSLRDRDGYTF
>TRBV5-1|TRBJ2-7|14|.|.
TGCGCCAGCAGCTTGGTGCGGGTTGGAGACGAGCAGTACTTC
CASSLVRVGDEQYF
>TRBV15|TRBJ2-5|17|.|.
TGTGCCACCAGCAGAGATTCCAGGGGTAGGGGGCAAGAGACCCAGTACTTC
CATSRDSRGRGQETQYF
>TRBV3-1/TRBV3-2|TRBJ1-1|15|.|TRBD1
TGTGCCAGCAGCCCCCGGCCGGACAGGGGTGCTGAAGCTTTCTTT
CASSPRPDRGAEAFF
>TRBV6-5|TRBJ1-5|15|.|TRBD1
TGTGCCAGCAGGAGACAGGGCGGTAGCAATCAGCCCCAGCATTTT
CASRRQGGSNQPQHF
>TRBV12-3/TRBV12-4|TRBJ2-3|11|.|.
TGTGCCAGCAGTTTCGGTGATACGCAGTATTTT
CASSFGDTQYF
>TRBV7-2|TRBJ1-2|15|.|.
TGTGCCAGCAGCCCCCGAGGGGGGGGTAACTATGGCTACACCTTC
CASSPRGGGNYGYTF
>TRBV2|TRBJ1-5|14|.|.
TGTGCCAGCTCTAGGTTCCAAAGCGGTCAGCCCCAGCATTTT
CASSRFQSGQPQHF
>TRBV5-4|TRBJ1-5|15|once|.
TGTGCCAGCAGCTTGGAACCCTCGAGTAATCAGCCCCAGCATTTT
CASSLEPSSNQPQHF
>TRBV11-2|TRBJ1-5|15|.|TRBD1
TGTGCCAGCAGCGCATCGGGACAGAGCAATCAGCCCCAGCATTTT
CASSASGQSNQPQHF
>TRBV27|TRBJ2-3|14|.|.
TGTGCCAGCAGATCGGAGGGCCTCACAGATACGCAGTATTTT
CASRSEGLTDTQYF
>TRBV28|TRBJ2-2|19|.|TRBD2
TGTGCCAGCAGTCGCCCGGGACTAGTCGGTTTCGCGAACACCGGGGAGCTGTTTTTT
CASSRPGLVGFANTGELFF
>TRBV27|TRBJ2-1|16|.|TRBD2
TGTGCCAGCGCCTTAGTAGCGGGAGTGAGAAGGGATGAGCAGTTCTTC
CASALVAGVRRDEQFF
>TRBV28|TRBJ2-3|11|.|.
TGTGCCAGCAGTTCCCGCCCTGGCCAGTATTTT
CASSSRPGQYF
>TRBV29-1|TRBJ1-2|13|once|TRBD1
TGCAGCGCGAGCCTACAGGGGAGCTATGGCTACACCTTC
CSASLQGSYGYTF
>TRBV5-1|TRBJ2-5|16|.|.
TGCGCCAGCAGCGAAGGAGCGGGCGGCGCCGTGGAGACCCAGTACTTC
CASSEGAGGAVETQYF
>TRBV5-6|TRBJ2-2|16|.|TRBD1
TGTGCCAGCAGCCACCGGACAGGGTTGAACACCGGGGAGCTGTTTTTT
CASSHRTGLNTGELFF
>TRBV5-4|TRBJ2-3|15|.|.
TGTGCCAGCAGCTTGGATCTTAAGCTCACAGATACGCAGTATTTT
CASSLDLKLTDTQYF
>TRBV11-2|TRBJ2-1|11|.|.
TGTGCCAGCAGCCACTACAATGAGCAGTTCTTC
CASSHYNEQFF
>TRBV11-2|TRBJ2-5|15|once|.
TGTGCCAGCAGCTTACAAGGGGGGGCTGGGGAGACCCAGTACTTC
CASSLQGGAGETQYF
>TRBV30|TRBJ1-1|12|.|.
TGTGCCTGGACGCGAGGTAACACTGAAGCTTTCTTT
CAWTRGNTEAFF